These T cell receptor beta chains were read from a single sample in a study of T cells in Graves' hyperthyroidism and ophthalmopathy. TCRdb reprocessed the multiplex PCR reads via MiXCR and lists one record per CDR3 protein. The repertoire holds 400,000 or so distinct CDR3 sequences, over 12% seen once, with 25% to 30% in the top ten. The sequenced sample was blood. The origin of the receptors is a man aged 45 to 65 with Graves' ophthalmopathy. Each CDR3 is given with its conserved first and last residue. The order of the fields is J gene, V gene, D gene, clone size, CDR3 DNA, CDR3 protein. D genes are given only for firm matches. Rows give clone size only sometimes, using once, few, many, or a class for an expanded clone.

TRBJ1-2	TRBV29-1	-	many	TGCAGCGTGGGGGTAAGCGACTATGGCTACACCTTC	CSVGVSDYGYTF
TRBJ1-1	TRBV2	-	few	TGTGCCAGCAGTCTCCAGGGGCAAGGGAGGACTGAAGCTTTCTTT	CASSLQGQGRTEAFF
TRBJ2-1	TRBV19	-	-	TGTGCCAGTAATAATCCAGCGGCTTACAATGAGCAGTTCTTC	CASNNPAAYNEQFF
TRBJ1-5	TRBV6-4	-	few	TGTGCCAGCAGTTTCGACCGTAGCAATCAGCCCCAGCATTTT	CASSFDRSNQPQHF
TRBJ2-3	TRBV7-2	-	many	TGTGCCAGCAGCTTGGGCGTGTACACAGATACGCAGTATTTT	CASSLGVYTDTQYF
TRBJ1-1	TRBV24-1	-	many	TGTGCCACCAGTGATCACGGAGGTACGAGCACTGAAGCTTTCTTT	CATSDHGGTSTEAFF
TRBJ1-5	TRBV19	-	-	TGTGCCAGTAGAACTTCAGGGACCTCTGGCAATCAGCCCCAGCATTTT	CASRTSGTSGNQPQHF
TRBJ2-1	TRBV5-1	TRBD2	many	TGCGCCAGCAGCTTGGTAGCGGGAGGGTCCTACAATGAGCAGTTCTTC	CASSLVAGGSYNEQFF
TRBJ1-4	TRBV5-5	-	few	TGTGCCAGCAGCCCCGAGTGGAATGAAAAACTGTTTTTT	CASSPEWNEKLFF
TRBJ2-3	TRBV6-1	TRBD2	-	TGTGCCAGCAGGAAGCCGGGACTAGATACAGATACGCAGTATTTT	CASRKPGLDTDTQYF
TRBJ2-5	TRBV6-2/TRBV6-3	TRBD2	-	TGTGCCAGCAGTTCTATTTTAGCGGGAGCGGCTTTTGAGACCCAGTACTTC	CASSSILAGAAFETQYF